A selection of T cell receptor beta chains follows, all from one sample in a study of CD8 T cells in ankylosing spondylitis. MiXCR was run by TCRdb on the 5' RACE reads, yielding one entry per CDR3 protein. The table records about 180,000 distinct CDR3 sequences, around a tenth of them present only once. The sequenced sample consisted of blood, either unsorted or a sorted T cell fraction (not recorded which). Receptor source: a female donor with ankylosing spondylitis or in good health (not recorded which). CDR3s include the opening cysteine and the closing phenylalanine or tryptophan. The D gene is left open where the match is weak. The size entry is marked missing in some rows and otherwise reads once, few, many or a size class.

CDR3 protein	CDR3 DNA	clone size	D gene	V gene	J gene	CDR3 length
CSVQGEAFF	TGCAGCGTTCAAGGTGAAGCTTTCTTT	many	NA	TRBV29-1	TRBJ1-1	9
CATQTGNTEAFF	TGTGCCACCCAGACAGGGAACACTGAAGCTTTCTTT	many	NA	TRBV10-3	TRBJ1-1	12
CASSEETGARDYEQYF	TGTGCCAGCAGCGAGGAGACAGGGGCCCGCGACTACGAGCAGTACTTC	few	TRBD1	TRBV9	TRBJ2-7	16
CASSLAGKEQYF	TGTGCCAGCAGCTTAGCGGGGAAAGAGCAGTACTTC	few	NA	TRBV7-9	TRBJ2-7	12
CSAESDRGYQPQHF	TGCAGTGCTGAGTCTGACAGGGGGTATCAGCCCCAGCATTTT	NA	TRBD1	TRBV20-1	TRBJ1-5	14
CASSYALLRGGTDTQYF	TGTGCCAGCAGTTATGCCCTTTTGAGGGGAGGGACAGATACGCAGTATTTT	NA	TRBD2	TRBV6-2/TRBV6-3	TRBJ2-3	17
CASSWGATREQFF	TGTGCCAGCAGTTGGGGGGCAACCCGGGAGCAGTTCTTC	few	NA	TRBV12-3/TRBV12-4	TRBJ2-1	13
CASSLATDGRNTEAFF	TGTGCCAGCAGCTTAGCGACAGACGGACGGAACACTGAAGCTTTCTTT	NA	NA	TRBV7-8	TRBJ1-1	16
CASSGVADYGYTF	TGTGCCAGCAGCGGGGTGGCGGATTATGGCTACACCTTC	NA	NA	TRBV9	TRBJ1-2	13
CASSQSSGSLNEQYF	TGTGCCAGCAGCCAGTCTAGCGGGAGTTTGAACGAGCAGTACTTC	NA	TRBD2	TRBV3-1	TRBJ2-7	15
CAWSVAINYGYTF	TGTGCCTGGAGTGTGGCGATTAACTATGGCTACACCTTC	NA	NA	TRBV30	TRBJ1-2	13
CASSLSRPHNEQFF	TGTGCCAGCAGTTTATCCCGCCCTCACAATGAGCAGTTCTTC	NA	NA	TRBV12-3/TRBV12-4	TRBJ2-1	14
CASTPRVTGGSYEQYF	TGTGCCAGCACCCCAAGGGTGACAGGGGGCTCCTACGAGCAGTACTTC	many	TRBD1	TRBV2	TRBJ2-7	16
CASSSSGDTEAFF	TGTGCCAGCAGTTCATCAGGGGATACTGAAGCTTTCTTT	many	NA	TRBV28	TRBJ1-1	13
CASSPMTGVMTEAFF	TGTGCCAGCAGCCCCATGACAGGGGTGATGACTGAAGCTTTCTTT	few	TRBD1	TRBV7-2	TRBJ1-1	15
CASSPGGGAEQYF	TGTGCCAGCAGTCCCGGCGGGGGGGCCGAGCAGTACTTC	NA	TRBD2	TRBV12-3/TRBV12-4	TRBJ2-7	13
CSARGPGGAGVYYNEQFF	TGCAGTGCTAGAGGGCCCGGGGGAGCGGGAGTCTACTACAATGAGCAGTTCTTC	NA	TRBD2	TRBV20-1	TRBJ2-1	18
CSVEEFSGPTDTQYF	TGCAGCGTTGAAGAGTTCTCAGGGCCCACAGATACGCAGTATTTT	many	NA	TRBV29-1	TRBJ2-3	15
CASSRTQAGANERNNEQFF	TGTGCCAGCAGCCGGACGCAAGCGGGAGCGAATGAGAGGAACAATGAGCAGTTCTTC	many	TRBD2	TRBV11-1	TRBJ2-1	19
CSARDSATSGRAYEQYF	TGCAGTGCTAGAGATTCGGCGACTAGCGGGAGGGCCTACGAGCAGTACTTC	NA	TRBD2	TRBV20-1	TRBJ2-7	17
CSVEHERVNEQFF	TGCAGCGTTGAACACGAACGGGTAAATGAGCAGTTCTTC	many	NA	TRBV29-1	TRBJ2-1	13
CSVLGRGNNEQFF	TGCAGCGTTCTGGGCCGCGGGAACAATGAGCAGTTCTTC	many	NA	TRBV29-1	TRBJ2-1	13
CASSEIGPGPGCYF	TGTGCCAGCAGTGAAATAGGTCCCGGCCCCGGGTGTTACTTC	few	NA	TRBV6-1	TRBJ2-7	14
CAWSGTGVTEAFF	TGTGCCTGGAGTGGGACAGGGGTCACTGAAGCTTTCTTT	NA	TRBD1	TRBV30	TRBJ1-1	13
CASSLYLGSNTEAFF	TGTGCCAGCAGCTTGTATCTGGGGTCGAACACTGAAGCTTTCTTT	few	NA	TRBV7-2	TRBJ1-1	15
CSATERASSYEQYF	TGCAGTGCCACTGAGAGGGCGAGCTCCTACGAGCAGTACTTC	few	NA	TRBV20-1	TRBJ2-7	14
CASGTGQHGTQYF	TGTGCCAGCGGTACGGGACAGCACGGGACCCAGTACTTC	NA	TRBD1	TRBV6-2/TRBV6-3	TRBJ2-5	13
CASSSPSDTEAFF	TGTGCCAGCAGCTCCCCCTCGGACACTGAAGCTTTCTTT	many	NA	TRBV12-3/TRBV12-4	TRBJ1-1	13
CASTAPDRDTEAFF	TGTGCCAGCACCGCCCCCGACCGGGACACTGAAGCTTTCTTT	few	NA	TRBV6-1	TRBJ1-1	14
CASSSTVGTNEQFF	TGTGCCAGCAGCTCTACGGTCGGGACCAATGAGCAGTTCTTC	NA	NA	TRBV27	TRBJ2-1	14
CASSTQGLVHEQYF	TGTGCCAGCAGTACCCAAGGACTAGTCCACGAGCAGTACTTC	many	TRBD2	TRBV27	TRBJ2-7	14
CASRPLWDSGNTIYF	TGTGCCAGCAGGCCTCTCTGGGACTCTGGAAACACCATATATTTT	many	NA	TRBV12-3/TRBV12-4	TRBJ1-3	15
CASSQGGQEKNIQYF	TGCGCCAGCAGCCAAGGAGGACAGGAGAAAAACATTCAGTACTTC	few	TRBD1	TRBV4-3	TRBJ2-4	15
CASSLLVFSNNEQFF	TGTGCCAGCAGCCTCCTAGTATTCTCCAACAATGAGCAGTTCTTC	few	NA	TRBV7-2	TRBJ2-1	15
CASSYLVGGSYNEQFF	TGTGCCAGCAGCTACCTCGTAGGGGGCTCCTACAATGAGCAGTTCTTC	many	NA	TRBV5-6	TRBJ2-1	16
CASSLSGTEQYF	TGTGCCAGCAGTTTATCCGGGACCGAGCAGTACTTC	NA	NA	TRBV27	TRBJ2-7	12
CATSREGTNEKLFF	TGTGCCACCAGCAGAGAAGGTACTAATGAAAAACTGTTTTTT	NA	NA	TRBV15	TRBJ1-4	14
CASSARTGGLYEQYF	TGTGCCAGCAGCGCCAGGACAGGGGGCCTCTACGAGCAGTACTTC	NA	TRBD1	TRBV7-9	TRBJ2-7	15
CASSWRLGNEQFF	TGTGCCAGCAGTTGGAGACTAGGAAATGAGCAGTTCTTC	NA	NA	TRBV6-5	TRBJ2-1	13
CASSPQEGRYTEAFF	TGTGCCAGCTCCCCTCAGGAGGGGAGGTACACTGAAGCTTTCTTT	NA	NA	TRBV18	TRBJ1-1	15
CASSSGQGAGGNTIYF	TGCGCCAGCAGTAGCGGACAGGGGGCGGGAGGAAACACCATATATTTT	NA	TRBD1	TRBV4-1	TRBJ1-3	16
CASSLTGTGGGYTF	TGTGCCAGCAGCCTGACGGGGACAGGGGGAGGCTACACCTTC	few	TRBD1	TRBV12-3/TRBV12-4	TRBJ1-2	14
CASSFILEGPFYNEQFF	TGTGCCAGCAGTTTTATCCTGGAAGGACCTTTTTACAATGAGCAGTTCTTC	NA	NA	TRBV12-3/TRBV12-4	TRBJ2-1	17
CAISALINRGNEQFF	TGTGCCATCAGTGCCCTTATAAACAGGGGAAATGAGCAGTTCTTC	NA	TRBD1	TRBV10-3	TRBJ2-1	15
CASSDQGANYGYTF	TGCGCCAGCAGTGACCAGGGAGCTAACTATGGCTACACCTTC	NA	NA	TRBV10-2	TRBJ1-2	14
CASSYGTSVNEQFF	TGTGCCAGCAGTTACGGGACTAGCGTCAATGAGCAGTTCTTC	few	TRBD2	TRBV12-3/TRBV12-4	TRBJ2-1	14
CASRPAGGPGDTQYF	TGTGCCAGCAGGCCAGCGGGAGGGCCGGGAGATACGCAGTATTTT	NA	TRBD2	TRBV12-3/TRBV12-4	TRBJ2-3	15
CASSFEGSGNTIYF	TGTGCCAGCAGTTTTGAGGGCTCTGGAAACACCATATATTTT	few	NA	TRBV6-5	TRBJ1-3	14
CASSSIYGELFF	TGTGCCAGCAGTTCAATATACGGGGAGCTGTTTTTT	many	NA	TRBV12-3/TRBV12-4	TRBJ2-2	12
CSAWLGTYNEQFF	TGCAGTGCTTGGCTAGGTACCTACAATGAGCAGTTCTTC	NA	NA	TRBV20-1	TRBJ2-1	13
CATSRLATEQFF	TGTGCCACCAGTCGGCTAGCTACTGAGCAGTTCTTC	few	NA	TRBV24-1	TRBJ2-1	12
CASSASGTGTEKLFF	TGTGCCAGCAGCGCGTCCGGGACGGGAACGGAAAAACTGTTTTTT	few	NA	TRBV9	TRBJ1-4	15
CASSLGFSPLHF	TGTGCCAGCAGCTTGGGATTTTCACCCCTCCACTTT	NA	NA	TRBV7-9	TRBJ1-6	12
CASSLRGSQDYTF	TGTGCCAGCAGCTTAAGGGGATCACAGGACTACACCTTC	NA	NA	TRBV5-4	TRBJ1-2	13
CASNLGGYYEQYF	TGTGCCAGCAACTTGGGAGGGTACTACGAGCAGTACTTC	NA	NA	TRBV5-2	TRBJ2-7	13